The 29 T cell receptor beta chains reported below all come from one sample, sequenced in a study of sequential checkpoint blockade in melanoma. Documented treatment: randomized to nivolumab then ipilimumab (arm A) or the reverse (arm B). Assay: immunoSEQ multiplex PCR; the TCRdb copy retains only in-frame clones and omits some. The sample yields about 18,000 clones, approximately 81% seen once. The source was CD8+ T cells sorted from blood (inferred from file names), collected from a patient given nivolumab and ipilimumab in sequence. The receptors come from a human donor with melanoma.

CDR3 DNA sequence: TGTGCCAGTAGTATAGGGTCCAGCGGGTTCAATGAGCAGTTCTTC. Its translation: CASSIGSSGFNEQFF. This rearrangement joins TRBV19 to TRBJ2-1, with a tentative D call TRBD2 (6 bases). The length of the CDR3 is 15 residues. Germline V gives CDR1 LNHDA, CDR2 SQIVND (reference sequence). V was cut by 1 base and J by 6 bases, with 13 bases left in between.

The chain has TRBV5-1 and TRBJ2-5; possible D gene TRBD2, 5 bases. Matching the DNA end better, TRBJ2-7 makes the J call doubtful. The CDR3 has 13 amino acids. Germline assignment: CDR1 SGHRS and CDR2 YFSETQ. The CDR3 reads CASSLSGIYEQYF. DNA of the CDR3: TGCGCCAGCAGCTTGTCGGGGATTTACGAGCAGTACTTC.

J is TRBJ2-5 and V is TRBV5-1, with a weak D call TRBD2 (5 bases). Matching the DNA end better, TRBJ2-7 makes the J call doubtful. The germline CDR1 and CDR2 sequences are SGHRS and YFSETQ. This CDR3 has 16 amino acids. The CDR3 reads CASSLDGSDLSYEQYF. For the CDR3, the DNA is TGCGCCAGCAGCTTGGACGGTAGCGACCTTTCCTACGAGCAGTACTTC.

The genes are TRBV7-7 and TRBJ2-6; no firm D call. CDR3 size: 18 residues. Trimming removed 5 bases from V and 5 bases from J, with 22 bases in between. Looked up from germline, CDR1 is SSHAT and CDR2 is FNYEAQ (reference sequence). The CDR3 bases are TGTGCCAGCAGCATGTCTCGAATGCCACAAAGTCGGGCCAACGTCCTGACTTTC. As protein: CASSMSRMPQSRANVLTF.

V usage is TRBV6-5 and J usage is TRBJ2-2, with D maybe TRBD1 (6 bases). The ends were cut back, 2 bases at V and 2 bases at J, with 9 bases in the middle. Germline CDR1 reads MNHEY; CDR2 reads SVGAGI. The CDR3 contains 15 residues. The CDR3 spells CASSYKGDNTGELFF. In DNA, the CDR3 is TGTGCCAGCAGTTACAAGGGGGACAACACCGGGGAGCTGTTTTTT.

This chain's CDR3 is CASRGGQGGTEAFF. The CDR3 coding sequence is TGTGCCAGCAGGGGGGGACAGGGAGGCACTGAAGCTTTCTTT. The chain employs TRBV6-4 and TRBJ1-1; 9 bases line up with TRBD1. Trimming took 6 bases from V and 4 from J; bases not matched to a gene: 6. This CDR3 is 14 amino acids long. The germline V gene has CDR1 MRHNA and CDR2 SNTAGT.

The chain has TRBV28 and TRBJ2-3; 8 positions match TRBD2. Unmatched junction bases numbered 6, after V lost 6 bases and J lost 4 bases. Germline assignment: CDR1 MDHEN and CDR2 SYDVKM. There are 14 residues in the CDR3. In DNA form, the CDR3 reads TGTGCCAGCAGGTACGGGGGGGGTGCAGATACGCAGTATTTT. This translates into CASRYGGGADTQYF.

This clone has ten or more counts. This chain uses TRBV18 with TRBJ2-1; 9 nucleotides align to TRBD2. Germline V lookup: CDR1 KGHSH, CDR2 LQKENI. Germline trimming cut 2 bases from V and 6 bases from J; bases unmatched to any gene: 2. The CDR3 is made up of 14 amino acids. The CDR3: CASSPGLAFNEQFF. The DNA for the CDR3 is TGTGCCAGCTCACCAGGACTAGCGTTCAATGAGCAGTTCTTC.

As regards this clone: The sample holds other DNA sequences that translate to the same CDR3. This sequence joins TRBV2 and TRBJ1-2, with D perhaps TRBD1 (5 bases). Germline V lookup: CDR1 SNHLY, CDR2 FYNNEI. CDR3 size: 13 residues. V lost 7 bases and J 3 bases, leaving 12 bases between the germline ends. The CDR3 DNA is TGTGCCAGCATCCGGGGGGGGGACTATGGCTACACCTTC. Residues: CASIRGGDYGYTF.

The V and J genes are TRBV7-6 and TRBJ2-1; 9 bases align to TRBD2. The CDR3 extends over 14 amino acids. Germline V gene lookup returns CDR1 SGHVS and CDR2 FNYEAQ. V shed 2 bases, J shed 10 bases, and the junction held 6 bases outside the gene matches. CDR3 sequence (DNA): TGTGCCAGCAGCTTACTTCCTAGCGGGGAAGAGCAGTTCTTC. Its protein is CASSLLPSGEEQFF.

The V and J genes are TRBV13 and TRBJ1-1; tentative D call: TRBD1 (5 bases). CDR1 is PRHDT, CDR2 FYEKMQ, per germline (reference sequence). With 1 base removed from V and 1 base from J, the gap between germline ends came to 7 bases. This CDR3 is built from 14 residues. In nucleotides, the CDR3 is TGTGCCAGCAGCTTAGCCGGACAGAACACTGAAGCTTTCTTT. Translating gives CASSLAGQNTEAFF.

The genes are TRBV6-5 and TRBJ1-2; 7 positions agree with TRBD1. The CDR3 is made up of 12 amino acids. Germline CDR1 is MNHEY and CDR2 is SVGAGI. J gave up 7 bases and V 5 bases, and 4 bases lay outside the gene matches. CDR3 nucleotides: TGTGCCAGCAGTGAGGGGGCGGTTGGCTACACCTTC. This sequence encodes CASSEGAVGYTF.

There are a few counts of this clone. The chain links TRBV29-1 to TRBJ2-7; TRBD1 agrees at 8 bases. V shed 8 bases, J shed 2 bases, and the junction held 8 bases outside the gene matches. Looked up from germline, CDR1 is SQVTM and CDR2 is ANQGSEA. This CDR3 is 13 amino acids long. CDR3 sequence reads: CSIRTGTTYEQYF. CDR3 in DNA: TGCAGCATCCGGACAGGGACGACCTACGAGCAGTACTTC.

The CDR3, as DNA: TGTGCCAGTAGTATCTTTCGGAATGAGCAGTTCTTC. Amino acids: CASSIFRNEQFF. This chain links TRBV19 with TRBJ2-1; D is undetermined. The V gene's germline CDR1 is LNHDA and CDR2 SQIVND (reference sequence). Trimming stripped 3 bases from V and 7 bases from J, with 7 bases between. The CDR3 loop spans 12 amino acids.

In its sample, this clone was seen a few times. V and J are TRBV7-8 and TRBJ2-1; TRBD2 might be the D (6 bases). The CDR3 is 12 residues long. Germline values: CDR1 SGHVS, CDR2 FQNEAQ. Trimming took off 3 bases at V and 9 bases at J, with 9 bases between the two ends. The CDR3 spells CASSFGGPEQFF. CDR3 nucleotides: TGTGCCAGCAGCTTCGGGGGACCTGAGCAGTTCTTC.

The chain employs TRBV27 and TRBJ1-1, with a tentative D call TRBD1 (6 bases). There are 15 residues in the CDR3. Germline CDR1 reads MNHEY; CDR2 reads SMNVEV (reference sequence). V lost 0 bases and J lost 6, with 14 bases in between. CDR3 residues: CASSLSRGGPPEAFF. DNA for the CDR3: TGTGCCAGCAGTTTATCGAGGGGGGGGCCGCCTGAAGCTTTCTTT.

V is TRBV6-1 and J is TRBJ2-3; 7 bases line up with TRBD1. CDR3 size: 14 residues. CDR1 MNHNS and CDR2 SASEGT come from the germline V gene. V shed 2 bases and J 3 bases; nucleotides not matched to a gene: 2. DNA for the CDR3: TGTGCCAGCAGTGAATACAGGGGAACAGATACGCAGTATTTT. This codes for CASSEYRGTDTQYF.

The chain combines TRBV30 with TRBJ2-1, with 7 bases lining up with TRBD1. V lost 0 bases, J lost 7 bases, and 3 bases stayed unmatched. Germline CDR1 reads GTSNPN; CDR2 reads SVGIG (reference sequence). CDR3 size: 13 residues. The CDR3 DNA is TGTGCCTGGAGTGTAGGGGGCGTGAATGAGCAGTTCTTC. Protein: CAWSVGGVNEQFF.

The chain joins TRBV7-9 to TRBJ2-3; a possible D gene is TRBD1 (6 bases). Deletions cut 4 bases from V and 0 bases from J, with 14 bases between. Germline CDR1 is SEHNR and CDR2 is FQNEAQ (reference sequence). The CDR3 runs to 16 residues. The CDR3 DNA is TGTGCCAGCAGCTCCTATAGGACAGAAAGCACAGATACGCAGTATTTT. Translation: CASSSYRTESTDTQYF.

CDR3 loop: CASSLDRGTQFF. The CDR3 DNA reads TGTGCCAGCAGCTTAGACCGGGGTACCCAGTTCTTC. V is TRBV7-9 and J is TRBJ2-1; possible D gene TRBD2, 5 bases. CDR1 is SEHNR and CDR2 is FQNEAQ in the germline V gene (reference sequence). This CDR3 is built from 12 residues. Trimming cost V 1 base and J 13 bases, with 11 bases left between them.

This clone was seen more than once but under ten times. The J gene is TRBJ2-6, the V gene TRBV6-1, with 7 bases lining up with TRBD1. The CDR3 covers 16 residues. CDR1 and CDR2 (germline): MNHNS, SASEGT. With V trimmed by 3 bases and J by 0 bases, 2 bases remained unmatched. The CDR3 DNA reads TGTGCCAGCAGTGAGACAGGGACCTCTGGGGCCAACGTCCTGACTTTC. Its translation: CASSETGTSGANVLTF.

The chain is built from TRBV30 and TRBJ2-7; 8 bases line up with TRBD2. CDR3 length equals 14 residues. CDR1 and CDR2 from the germline V gene are GTSNPN and SVGIG (reference sequence). The trim removed 5 bases at V and 0 bases at J, leaving 6 bases unmatched. CDR3 region: CAWASGTSSYEQYF. CDR3 sequence (DNA): TGTGCCTGGGCTTCCGGGACTAGCTCCTACGAGCAGTACTTC.

This chain connects TRBV28 to TRBJ2-5; 7 bases are a match to TRBD1. V lost 6 bases to trimming and J lost 3 bases; unmatched junction nucleotides: 7. There are 14 residues in the CDR3. Germline-derived CDR1 and CDR2 are MDHEN and SYDVKM. CDR3 coding DNA: TGTGCCAGCAGCCACGGACAGGAGGAAGAGACCCAGTACTTC. Encoded protein: CASSHGQEEETQYF.

The chain recombines TRBV29-1 with TRBJ2-1; 7 positions match TRBD1. This CDR3 is 12 amino acids long. V dropped 7 bases and J dropped 7; count of bases not matched to a gene: 7. CDR1 is SQVTM, CDR2 ANQGSEA, per germline. CDR3 in amino acids: CSAAKGANEQFF. CDR3 bases: TGCAGCGCGGCTAAGGGGGCGAATGAGCAGTTCTTC.

This clone was recorded only once. The CDR3 region is CASRPDRTYNEQFF. As DNA, the CDR3 is TGTGCCAGCAGACCGGACAGGACCTACAATGAGCAGTTCTTC. The chain couples TRBV2 to TRBJ2-1; 7 bases fit TRBD1. The CDR3 has 14 amino acids. Germline loops: CDR1 SNHLY, CDR2 FYNNEI. V shed 6 bases and J 2 bases; nucleotides not matched to a gene: 4.

The gene calls are TRBV2 and TRBJ2-1, with 7 bases fitting TRBD2. Losses at the gene ends were 6 bases for V and 0 bases for J; bases not matched to a gene: 8. The CDR3 loop spans 16 amino acids. The germline CDR1 and CDR2 sequences are SNHLY and FYNNEI. As DNA, the CDR3 is TGTGCCAGCAGCCCACGCCGCGGGAGCTCCTACAATGAGCAGTTCTTC. It translates to CASSPRRGSSYNEQFF.

The chain uses TRBV5-6 and TRBJ1-2; 7 bases line up with TRBD1. The length of the CDR3 is 13 residues. J lost 4 bases, V lost 4 bases, and 4 bases had no gene match. Germline assignment: CDR1 SGHDT and CDR2 YYEEEE. The CDR3 region is CASSTGTAYGYTF. In DNA, the CDR3 is TGTGCCAGCAGCACCGGGACAGCCTATGGCTACACCTTC.

This clone occurred a few times. V gene TRBV7-2 combines with J gene TRBJ1-1, with a tentative D call TRBD1 (5 bases). Deletions cut 6 bases from V and 3 bases from J, with 11 bases between. Germline V gene data show CDR1 as SGHTA and CDR2 as FQGNSA. The CDR3 runs to 13 residues. The CDR3: CASRLTGDTEAFF. For the CDR3, the DNA is TGTGCCAGCAGGTTAACAGGAGACACTGAAGCTTTCTTT.

This sequence joins TRBV6-4 and TRBJ2-2; a weak D match, TRBD1 (5 bases). The CDR3 consists of 14 residues. The ends were cut back, 0 bases at V and 4 bases at J, with 6 bases in the middle. Germline V lookup: CDR1 MRHNA, CDR2 SNTAGT. CDR3 in amino acids: CASSDSRVTGELFF. CDR3 in DNA: TGTGCCAGCAGTGACTCCAGGGTCACCGGGGAGCTGTTTTTT.